This T cell receptor beta chain was sequenced in a study of blood T cells in healthy people across ages. The CDR3 is 13 residues long. V was pared by 8 bases and J by 7 bases, with 8 bases of the junction left unmatched. Per the germline V gene, CDR1 is SQVTM and CDR2 is ANQGSEA. Primers used in a second PCR of roughly 7 to 12 cycles were a sample-barcoded 5' primer and a J-beta primer mix. Each cDNA was tagged by a template-switch adaptor containing 12 random nucleotides. In TCRdb, the 5' RACE reads were re-called with MiXCR into one record per CDR3 protein. The top ten clones hold 20% to 30% of a sample with 780,000 or so distinct CDR3 sequences, approximately 53% of them seen once.

V gene TRBV29-1 combines with J gene TRBJ2-1; TRBD1 aligns across 10 bases. Sequenced: blood. The clonotype originates from a man in his forties in good health. The CDR3 sequence is CSYRDRGWNEQFF. The CDR3 coding sequence is TGCAGCTACCGGGACAGGGGTTGGAATGAGCAGTTCTTC.